The 31 T cell receptor beta chains below were found in one sample sequenced in a study of early T cells in non-severe SARS-CoV-2 infection listed by TCRdb under 2021. The receptor library was made with 5' RACE. The run used a NextSeq 500. TCRdb trimmed public reads at Q25 via fastp, called clones via MiXCR and kept in-frame beta chains. Here each entry gathers all rows of one CDR3 protein and keeps the most common genes and DNA. The sample profile shows about 40,000 distinct CDR3 sequences; 5.8% of them were found once. The ten largest account for under 30% of the sample. The sample was whole blood. Receptors were obtained from an adult who was a healthcare worker with PCR-confirmed SARS-CoV-2 infection or an uninfected control (not recorded which).

The chain uses TRBV2 and TRBJ2-5; 10 positions agree with TRBD1. The CDR3 is 14 residues long. J was trimmed by 5 bases and V by 6 bases; bases with no gene match: 6. Germline assignment: CDR1 SNHLY and CDR2 FYNNEI. In nucleotides, the CDR3 is TGTGCCAGCAGGCCGGGGACAGGGGCCGAGACCCAGTACTTC. Its protein is CASRPGTGAETQYF.

Ten or more counts support this clonotype. The V and J genes are TRBV27 and TRBJ2-7; a weak D match, TRBD1 (6 bases). Germline values: CDR1 MNHEY, CDR2 SMNVEV (reference sequence). This CDR3 spans 15 amino acids. Trimming pared 4 bases from V and 3 bases from J, leaving 16 bases between. CDR3: CASSSQGRRVYEQYF. The CDR3 DNA follows: TGTGCCAGCAGTTCACAGGGTCGGCGGGTCTACGAGCAGTACTTC.

This clonotype was seen repeatedly, ten times or more. The gene calls are TRBV7-9 and TRBJ1-5; D is perhaps TRBD1 (5 bases). Trimming shortened V by 0 bases and J by 0 bases, and 15 bases separated the two germline ends. There are 18 residues in the CDR3. From germline, CDR1 is SEHNR and CDR2 FQNEAQ (reference sequence). DNA for the CDR3: TGTGCCAGCAGCTTAGCGCTCGGCGGGAGGGGTAGCAATCAGCCCCAGCATTTT. It yields the protein CASSLALGGRGSNQPQHF.

This clonotype occurred many times. The rearrangement links TRBV7-2 to TRBJ2-7; tentative D call: TRBD2 (6 bases). V was shortened by 4 bases and J by 1 base, with 14 bases between the two germline ends. CDR1 SGHTA and CDR2 FQGNSA come from the germline V gene. The CDR3 length is 15 residues. CDR3 residues: CASSSRGGSSYEQYF. The DNA for the CDR3 is TGTGCCAGCAGCTCACGGGGAGGTTCTTCCTACGAGCAGTACTTC.

This clonotype was counted many times. V and J are TRBV10-2 and TRBJ2-1; D gene ambiguous. Trimming removed 4 bases at V and 3 bases at J, with 1 base between. CDR1 is WSHSY and CDR2 is SAAADI in the germline V gene. The CDR3 totals 11 residues. The CDR3 is CASSVYNEQFF. For the CDR3, the DNA is TGCGCCAGCAGTGTCTACAATGAGCAGTTCTTC.

There are many counts of this clonotype. J is TRBJ2-1 and V is TRBV7-2; 9 nucleotides agree with TRBD2. Germline lookup yields CDR1 SGHTA and CDR2 FQGNSA. The CDR3 length is 15 residues. Unmatched junction bases numbered 5, after V lost 5 bases and J lost 3 bases. The CDR3: CASSPAGGGYNEQFF. CDR3 in DNA: TGTGCCAGCAGCCCCGCGGGGGGGGGCTACAATGAGCAGTTCTTC. Looking up the rest from reference TRBV7-2 and TRBJ2-1 gives the full variable domain: GAGVSQSPSNKVTEKGKDVELRCDPISGHTALYWYRQSLGQGLEFLIYFQGNSAPDKSGLPSDRFSAERTGGSVSTLTIQRTQQEDSAVYLCASSPAGGGYNEQFFGPGTRLTVL.

CDR3 nucleotides: TGTGCCAGCAGTGAATCTAGGTACGAGCAGTACTTC. Translating gives CASSESRYEQYF. The chain joins TRBV6-1 to TRBJ2-7; D unresolved. With 2 bases removed from V and 4 bases from J, the gap between germline ends came to 6 bases. Germline V gene data show CDR1 as MNHNS and CDR2 as SASEGT. This CDR3 region has 12 residues.

In its sample, this clonotype was seen many times. The chain carries TRBV20-1 and TRBJ1-4; no firm D call. Germline V lookup: CDR1 DFQATT, CDR2 SNEGSKA (reference sequence). Trimming cost V 3 bases and J 10 bases, with 12 bases left between them. The CDR3 covers 12 residues. As DNA, the CDR3 is TGCAGTGCTAGGGACCACACGGGAAAACTGTTTTTT. As protein: CSARDHTGKLFF.

This clonotype has at least ten counts. The chain recombines TRBV5-1 with TRBJ1-2, with D maybe TRBD1 (6 bases). V lost 1 base to trimming and J lost 8 bases, with 18 bases between them. This CDR3 region has 15 residues. In germline, CDR1 is SGHRS, CDR2 YFSETQ. CDR3 residues: CASSLNVGQSTGYTF. CDR3 coding DNA: TGCGCCAGCAGCTTGAACGTCGGACAGAGTACGGGCTACACCTTC.

The rearrangement uses TRBV6-6 and TRBJ2-2, with 9 bases lining up with TRBD1. Germline CDR1 is MNHNY and CDR2 is SVGAGI (reference sequence). Trimming at V came to 7 bases and at J to 4 bases, leaving 10 bases not matched to a gene. This CDR3 comprises 16 residues. For the CDR3, the DNA is TGTGCCAGCATCCACCGGGACAGGGTACCCACCGGGGAGCTGTTTTTT. It encodes CASIHRDRVPTGELFF.

The V and J genes are TRBV11-2 and TRBJ2-5, with D maybe TRBD2 (7 bases). The V gene lost 3 bases and the J gene lost 1 base, with 12 bases spanning the gap. The CDR3 has 15 amino acids. Germline-derived CDR1 and CDR2 are SGHAT and FQNNGV. Written as DNA, the CDR3 is TGTGCCAGCAGCTTGGGGGGGCTAGCCCAAGAGACCCAGTACTTC. Encoded protein: CASSLGGLAQETQYF.

This clonotype was seen a few times. J is TRBJ1-6 and V is TRBV12-3 or TRBV12-4, with a tentative D call TRBD1 (5 bases). This CDR3 has 14 amino acids. The V end lost 7 bases, the J end lost 6 bases, and 13 bases lay between the germline ends. The CDR3 DNA is TGTGCCAGCAAGTTGAACGGGGGTAATTCACCCCTCCACTTT. Translating gives CASKLNGGNSPLHF.

This clonotype was picked up many times. The J gene is TRBJ2-1, the V gene TRBV12-3 or TRBV12-4; D is perhaps TRBD2 (5 bases). V lost 5 bases to trimming and J lost 3 bases, with 8 bases between them. There are 13 residues in the CDR3. As DNA, the CDR3 is TGTGCCAGCAGTCCGGACTTCTACAATGAGCAGTTCTTC. It yields the protein CASSPDFYNEQFF.

There are many counts of this clonotype. This chain connects TRBV12-3 or TRBV12-4 to TRBJ2-5; D remains unclear. This CDR3 is built from 11 residues. Trimming cost V 3 bases and J 3 bases, with 2 bases left between them. For the CDR3, the DNA is TGTGCCAGCAGTTTCAAAGAGACCCAGTACTTC. It encodes CASSFKETQYF.

This clonotype was counted many times. The V call is TRBV7-2, the J call TRBJ2-7; 8 bases align to TRBD1. The CDR3 loop spans 16 amino acids. J gave up 2 bases and V 0 bases, and 6 bases lay outside the gene matches. The germline CDR1 and CDR2 sequences are SGHTA and FQGNSA. Here the CDR3 DNA reads TGTGCCAGCAGCTTAGCGTGGCAGGGGGCCCCCTACGAGCAGTACTTC. This gives the protein CASSLAWQGAPYEQYF.

This clonotype was recorded many times. The gene calls are TRBV12-5 and TRBJ2-5; D not resolved. With 2 bases removed from V and 7 bases from J, the gap between germline ends came to 8 bases. The CDR3 runs 12 residues. The germline CDR1 and CDR2 sequences are LGHNT and FRNRAP. CDR3 loop: CASGLPASTQYF. Written as DNA, the CDR3 is TGTGCTAGTGGTTTGCCCGCATCGACCCAGTACTTC.

This clonotype was observed many times. CDR3 DNA sequence: TGCGCCAGCAGCAGAAGGACAGGCTACACAGATACGCAGTATTTT. This translates into CASSRRTGYTDTQYF. The chain combines TRBV5-1 with TRBJ2-3; 7 bases match TRBD1. The CDR3 loop spans 15 amino acids. V shed 4 bases, J shed 2 bases, and the junction held 7 bases outside the gene matches. CDR1 and CDR2 (germline): SGHRS, YFSETQ.

This clonotype was observed many times. CDR3 in amino acids: CASSLGTGTAASEQYF. The CDR3 DNA reads as TGTGCCAGCAGCTTAGGTACCGGGACAGCCGCATCCGAGCAGTACTTC. The V and J genes are TRBV7-9 and TRBJ2-7; 7 positions match TRBD1. Trimming took 1 base from V and 6 from J; bases not matched to a gene: 12. The length of the CDR3 is 16 residues. The germline V gene encodes CDR1 SEHNR and CDR2 FQNEAQ (reference sequence).

This clonotype showed up many times. This sequence joins TRBV11-2 and TRBJ2-7; D gene uncertain. There are 13 residues in the CDR3. Germline CDR1 and CDR2: SGHAT and FQNNGV. V was trimmed by 8 bases and J by 2 bases, leaving 13 bases between them. DNA for the CDR3: TGTGCCAGCGAGGCTACGAATACCTACGAGCAGTACTTC. Translating it yields CASEATNTYEQYF. Full variable domain (outside the CDR3, taken from reference TRBV11-2 and TRBJ2-7): EAGVAQSPRYKIIEKRQSVAFWCNPISGHATLYWYQQILGQGPKLLIQFQNNGVVDDSQLPKDRFSAERLKGVDSTLKIQPAKLEDSAVYLCASEATNTYEQYFGPGTRLTVT.

This clonotype was counted many times. The chain is built from TRBV3-1 and TRBJ2-1; the match to TRBD2 covers 9 bases. Germline CDR1 reads LGHDT; CDR2 reads YNNKEL (reference sequence). V lost 1 base and J lost 4; bases outside the gene matches: 2. This CDR3 is 15 amino acids long. This CDR3 reads CASSQGLAAYNEQFF. The CDR3, as DNA: TGTGCCAGCAGCCAAGGACTAGCGGCTTACAATGAGCAGTTCTTC.

V and J are TRBV20-1 and TRBJ2-3; D is possibly TRBD1 or TRBD2 (5 bases each). In germline, CDR1 is DFQATT, CDR2 SNEGSKA (reference sequence). The V and J ends lost 1 base and 14 bases respectively, with 16 bases between them. This CDR3 contains 12 residues. The CDR3 region has the DNA TGCAGTGCTAGAGGGGGGACCCCGAGAGCGTATTTT. Its translation is CSARGGTPRAYF.

This clonotype was seen ten or more times. The V call is TRBV7-2, the J call TRBJ2-7; 11 bases are a match to TRBD2. V gave up 1 base and J gave up 1 base; unmatched junction bases: 6. This CDR3 spans 17 amino acids. Germline V lookup: CDR1 SGHTA, CDR2 FQGNSA. CDR3 amino acids: CASSLVGLAAVSYEQYF. CDR3 nucleotide sequence: TGTGCCAGCAGCTTAGTGGGACTAGCGGCCGTATCCTACGAGCAGTACTTC.

This clonotype was counted at least ten times. V gene TRBV4-3 combines with J gene TRBJ2-1; the D is unclear. The CDR3 has 13 amino acids. V was pared by 0 bases and J by 4 bases, with 4 bases between. Germline CDR1 LGHNA, CDR2 YSLEER. CDR3 DNA sequence: TGCGCCAGCAGCCAAGACTATTACAATGAGCAGTTCTTC. It encodes CASSQDYYNEQFF.

This clonotype was seen a handful of times. The gene calls are TRBV18 and TRBJ2-7, with D uncertain. Trimming left V 5 bases short and J 4 bases short, with 9 bases between. The CDR3 is 12 amino acids. Germline V gene sequence: CDR1 KGHSH, CDR2 LQKENI. CDR3 protein: CASSAGPYEQYF. Here the CDR3 DNA reads TGTGCCAGCTCAGCCGGACCTTACGAGCAGTACTTC.

This clonotype was observed many times. The V call is TRBV20-1, the J call TRBJ1-6; unclear D gene. Germline V gene data show CDR1 as DFQATT and CDR2 as SNEGSKA (reference sequence). V gave up 0 bases and J gave up 8 bases, with 8 bases separating them. The CDR3 runs to 13 residues. CDR3 protein: CSARDFGDSPLHF. Written as DNA, the CDR3 is TGCAGTGCTAGAGATTTCGGGGATTCACCCCTCCACTTT.

There are a few counts of this clonotype. V gene TRBV7-3 combines with J gene TRBJ2-3; 7 bases line up with TRBD1. V lost 1 base, J lost 4 bases, and 2 bases stayed unmatched. The germline V gene has CDR1 SGHTA and CDR2 FQGTGA. This CDR3 has 14 amino acids. CDR3 region: CASSLMQGADTQYF. The CDR3 DNA reads TGTGCCAGCAGCTTAATGCAGGGGGCAGATACGCAGTATTTT.

This clonotype was seen a few times. The V and J genes are TRBV11-2 and TRBJ2-6; D may be TRBD2 (6 bases). With 4 bases removed from V and 5 bases from J, the gap between germline ends came to 18 bases. CDR1 is SGHAT and CDR2 is FQNNGV in the germline V gene. This CDR3 comprises 17 residues. In DNA form, the CDR3 reads TGTGCCAGCAGCTCTCACGCCGGCGGGGTTAGGGCCAACGTCCTGACTTTC. Translation: CASSSHAGGVRANVLTF.

There are many counts of this clonotype. The chain recombines TRBV5-1 with TRBJ1-4; tentative D call: TRBD1 (6 bases). The CDR3 totals 15 residues. CDR1 SGHRS and CDR2 YFSETQ come from the germline V gene. Trimming cost V 1 base and J 8 bases, with 15 bases left between them. The CDR3 DNA reads TGCGCCAGCAGCTTGATGGGTGGGGACACGGAAAAACTGTTTTTT. As protein: CASSLMGGDTEKLFF.

This clonotype was observed many times. This sequence joins TRBV5-4 and TRBJ2-7, with 11 bases lining up with TRBD2. This CDR3 is built from 16 residues. Germline V lookup: CDR1 SGHNT, CDR2 YYREEE (reference sequence). J was trimmed by 2 bases and V by 5 bases; bases with no gene match: 9. Written as DNA, the CDR3 is TGTGCCAGCAGGAAAAAGGGGACTAGCGGACCCTACGAGCAGTACTTC. The encoded protein is CASRKKGTSGPYEQYF.

The CDR3 DNA follows: TGTGCCAGCAGTGCGACAGTCCAAGAGACCCAGTACTTC. Translated: CASSATVQETQYF. The chain uses TRBV27 and TRBJ2-5; tentative D call: TRBD1 (5 bases). The CDR3 runs 13 residues. Trimming took off 5 bases at V and 1 base at J, with 8 bases between the two ends. The germline CDR1 and CDR2 sequences are MNHEY and SMNVEV (reference sequence).

This clonotype was detected many times. The chain has TRBV6-1 and TRBJ2-7, with D unclear. V was clipped by 3 bases and J by 9 bases, with 27 bases between them. Germline CDR1 and CDR2: MNHNS and SASEGT. CDR3 length equals 17 residues. The CDR3 coding sequence is TGTGCCAGCAGTGACTCTGGCTGGGCTCTGAAAACCGTCGGGCAGTACTTC. Encoded protein: CASSDSGWALKTVGQYF.